Listed below are T cell receptor beta chains from one sample, sequenced in a study of shared clonotypes between healthy human individuals. Clones were read by immunoSEQ multiplex PCR, and TCRdb kept only the in-frame ones, dropping some. Of approximately 320,000 clones listed, roughly 84% are singletons. Material: memory CD8+ T cells sorted from blood. These receptors were obtained from a man younger than 30 in good health. CDR3s include the opening cysteine and the closing phenylalanine or tryptophan. The D gene is left open where the match is weak. Clone size, where shown, is once, few, many, or a class for clones that have expanded.

TGTGCCAGCAGCGTAGGAATAGCGGCGGCCCTGAGAGAGCAGTTCTTC	CASSVGIAAALREQFF	once	TRBJ2-1	TRBV9	NA
TGTGCCAGCAGGTTGGCGGGCGGAGCAGATACGCAGTATTTT	CASRLAGGADTQYF	NA	TRBJ2-3	TRBV2	NA
TGTGCCTGGAGTGTAGGCTCAGGGGCCTACGAGCAGTACTTC	CAWSVGSGAYEQYF	once	TRBJ2-7	TRBV30	NA
TGTGCCAGCAGTCCCCGATGGTCTTACTATGGCTACACCTTC	CASSPRWSYYGYTF	once	TRBJ1-2	TRBV6-6	NA
TGTGCCAGCTCACAGGACAGGGGGGCCTACGAGCAGTACTTC	CASSQDRGAYEQYF	NA	TRBJ2-7	TRBV18	TRBD1
TGTGCCAGCAGCTTAGCGGCAGGGGGAGTGGACATTCAGTACTTC	CASSLAAGGVDIQYF	once	TRBJ2-4	TRBV13	TRBD1
TGCGCCAGCAGCCAAGATAAGGAAATCTACACTGAAGCTTTCTTT	CASSQDKEIYTEAFF	once	TRBJ1-1	TRBV4-3	NA
TGCGCCAGCAGCCAGGGGGGACAGGGGGCCCTAAGCTCCTACGAGCAGTACTTC	CASSQGGQGALSSYEQYF	NA	TRBJ2-7	TRBV4-1	TRBD1
TGTGCCAGCAGCTTCCTGCGTGCCGGAGATAACTATGGCTACACCTTC	CASSFLRAGDNYGYTF	NA	TRBJ1-2	TRBV5-5	NA
TGCAGCGTTGATAGCGGAGTAGATTACGAGCAGTACTTC	CSVDSGVDYEQYF	NA	TRBJ2-7	TRBV29-1	NA
TGTGCCAGCAGCTGGGGGGCAGGAGAGACCCAGTACTTC	CASSWGAGETQYF	NA	TRBJ2-5	TRBV7-2	NA